These 14 T cell receptor beta chains originate from one sample sequenced in a study of early T cells in non-severe SARS-CoV-2 infection. TCRdb re-called the 5' RACE reads through MiXCR, storing one row per CDR3 protein. Of tens of thousands of distinct CDR3 sequences listed, under 15% are singletons. The material sequenced was whole blood. All receptors derive from an adult who was a healthcare worker with PCR-confirmed SARS-CoV-2 infection or an uninfected control (not recorded which).

V is TRBV5-1 and J is TRBJ2-2, with a possible D match to TRBD1 (5 bases). Germline CDR1 is SGHRS and CDR2 is YFSETQ. V lost 4 bases and J lost 2, with 12 bases in between. The CDR3 runs to 15 residues. In DNA form, the CDR3 reads TGCGCCAGCAGCCAAGGACACCGAAACACCGGGGAGCTGTTTTTT. This encodes CASSQGHRNTGELFF.

The chain joins TRBV25-1 to TRBJ1-2, with D uncertain. This CDR3 has 16 amino acids. From germline, CDR1 is MGHDK and CDR2 SYGVNS. V was trimmed by 0 bases and J by 2 bases, leaving 13 bases between them. The CDR3 DNA is TGTGCCAGCAGTGAATACCCTTCGACGGCGAACTATGGCTACACCTTC. Encoded protein: CASSEYPSTANYGYTF.

This clonotype was observed a handful of times. The chain recombines TRBV28 with TRBJ2-7, with 7 positions matching TRBD1. Losses at the gene ends were 6 bases for V and 6 bases for J; bases not matched to a gene: 8. In germline, CDR1 is MDHEN, CDR2 SYDVKM. The CDR3 spans 13 residues. This CDR3 reads CASSRSGTAEQYF. The CDR3 DNA sequence: TGTGCCAGCAGCCGTTCCGGGACAGCCGAGCAGTACTTC.

The table lists this clonotype with a few counts. The chain combines TRBV6-5 with TRBJ1-2; TRBD1 aligns across 8 bases. CDR1 MNHEY and CDR2 SVGAGI come from the germline V gene. The CDR3 is 14 residues long. V lost 7 bases, J lost 7 bases, and 11 bases stayed unmatched. CDR3 in amino acids: CASTSRGLYVGYTF. The CDR3 bases are TGTGCCAGCACCTCCAGGGGGCTGTATGTTGGCTACACCTTC.

This clonotype occurred many times. The chain has TRBV29-1 and TRBJ2-7; TRBD1 aligns across 9 bases. CDR1 is SQVTM and CDR2 is ANQGSEA in the germline V gene. The CDR3 loop spans 13 amino acids. The V and J ends lost 7 bases and 3 bases, in that order; junction bases with no gene match: 7. The CDR3 reads CSARDRVVYEQYF. In DNA, the CDR3 is TGCAGCGCCCGGGACAGGGTAGTCTACGAGCAGTACTTC.

There are a few counts of this clonotype. Compared with germline, one end of the junction differs, possibly owing to a read error. The chain combines TRBV30 with TRBJ1-1; no clear D. From germline, CDR1 is GTSNPN and CDR2 SVGIG (reference sequence). CDR3 length: 13 residues. CDR3: CAWSDYGNTEAFF. The CDR3 DNA sequence: TGTGCCTGGAGTGATTACGGGAACACTGAAGCTTTTTTT.

The rearrangement joins TRBV7-2 to TRBJ2-2; 9 bases align to TRBD2. Germline lookup yields CDR1 SGHTA and CDR2 FQGNSA. This CDR3 contains 20 residues. Germline trimming cut 4 bases from V and 4 bases from J; bases unmatched to any gene: 19. DNA of the CDR3: TGTGCCAGCAGCTCTGGAGTAGGGGGCGGGAGGGCCCCGGGCACCGGGGAGCTGTTTTTT. This translates into CASSSGVGGGRAPGTGELFF.

This clonotype turned up a few times. V is TRBV19 and J is TRBJ2-6; the D call may be TRBD1 or TRBD2 (5 bases each). This CDR3 is 17 amino acids long. Trimming removed 3 bases from V and 2 bases from J, with 14 bases in between. Germline V CDR1 and CDR2: LNHDA, SQIVND (reference sequence). In DNA form, the CDR3 reads TGTGCCAGTAGTATCTATGCAGGGACGACTGGGGCCAACGTCCTGACTTTC. This sequence encodes CASSIYAGTTGANVLTF.

The genes are TRBV7-6 and TRBJ1-1; D may be TRBD1 (5 bases). The germline gives CDR1 SGHVS, CDR2 FNYEAQ. This CDR3 has 12 residues. CDR3 DNA sequence: TGTGCTGCGAGGGGTAGGAACACTGAAGCTTTCTTT. It specifies CAARGRNTEAFF.

This clonotype was found a few times. The gene calls are TRBV7-6 and TRBJ2-1; 15 bases align to TRBD2. Trimming removed 5 bases from V and 6 bases from J; junction bases left unmatched: 14. CDR3 size: 19 residues. CDR1 and CDR2 from the germline V gene are SGHVS and FNYEAQ. The CDR3 reads CASSPWTSGRVRKGNEQFF. The CDR3, as DNA: TGTGCCAGCAGCCCGTGGACTAGCGGGAGGGTCCGGAAGGGCAATGAGCAGTTCTTC. The full variable domain, with the rest looked up from reference TRBV7-6 and TRBJ2-1, is GAGVSQSPRYKVTKRGQDVALRCDPISGHVSLYWYRQALGQGPEFLTYFNYEAQQDKSGLPNDRFSAERPEGSISTLTIQRTEQRDSAMYRCASSPWTSGRVRKGNEQFFGPGTRLTVL.

The chain couples TRBV27 to TRBJ2-2; a weak D match, TRBD1 (6 bases). Looked up from germline, CDR1 is MNHEY and CDR2 is SMNVEV (reference sequence). The CDR3 loop spans 16 amino acids. The germline V and J ends were trimmed by 4 bases and 2 bases, with 14 bases remaining between them. The CDR3: CASSSLDRVNTGELFF. The DNA of the CDR3 is TGTGCCAGCAGTTCCTTGGACAGAGTAAACACCGGGGAGCTGTTTTTT.

This clonotype was seen many times. V usage is TRBV7-9 and J usage is TRBJ1-3; 7 bases match TRBD1. The CDR3 has 19 amino acids. Germline CDR1 and CDR2: SEHNR and FQNEAQ (reference sequence). After removal of 3 bases from V and 4 bases from J, the junction contained 18 bases not matched to a gene. The CDR3 sequence is CASSFPSGGEPSRGNTIYF. CDR3 in DNA: TGTGCCAGCAGCTTCCCCTCAGGGGGAGAACCCTCGAGGGGAAACACCATATATTTT.

The chain joins TRBV7-6 to TRBJ2-2; TRBD1 agrees at 7 bases. CDR1 is SGHVS and CDR2 is FNYEAQ in the germline V gene. CDR3 size: 14 residues. The ends lost 2 bases at V and 5 bases at J; junction bases unmatched: 2. CDR3 sequence reads: CASSLRQGTGELFF. The CDR3 bases are TGTGCCAGCAGCTTAAGACAGGGAACCGGGGAGCTGTTTTTT.

V is TRBV12-5 and J is TRBJ2-1; TRBD1 matches 8 bases. The CDR3 length is 15 residues. The V gene's germline CDR1 is LGHNT and CDR2 FRNRAP. V dropped 4 bases and J dropped 4; count of bases not matched to a gene: 6. CDR3 nucleotide sequence: TGTGCTAGTGGTTCGGGGGACAGGAGGTACAATGAGCAGTTCTTC. Its translation is CASGSGDRRYNEQFF.